This T cell receptor (beta chain) was identified during a study of T-cell reconstitution after alpha-beta-depleted transplantation in children. Unique molecular identifiers featured in how the TCRbeta library was prepared. TCRdb redid the calling of the PCR reads with MiXCR, one entry per CDR3 protein. The sample includes roughly 89,000 distinct CDR3 sequences, more than 9% of them seen just once. The CDR3 contains 15 residues. V dropped 4 bases and J dropped 5; count of bases not matched to a gene: 5. Looked up from germline, CDR1 is SGHTA and CDR2 is FQGNSA. At least ten counts were recorded for this clonotype.

The starting material was PBMCs from the stem cell graft donor, obtained from the stem cell graft. The chain recombines TRBV7-2 with TRBJ2-1, with TRBD2 matching 10 bases. The receptor was isolated from a human donor who donated a stem cell graft to a child with inherited bone marrow failure. Here the CDR3 reads CASSSRLAGHNEQFF. CDR3 nucleotides: TGTGCCAGCAGCTCCAGACTAGCGGGCCACAATGAGCAGTTCTTC.